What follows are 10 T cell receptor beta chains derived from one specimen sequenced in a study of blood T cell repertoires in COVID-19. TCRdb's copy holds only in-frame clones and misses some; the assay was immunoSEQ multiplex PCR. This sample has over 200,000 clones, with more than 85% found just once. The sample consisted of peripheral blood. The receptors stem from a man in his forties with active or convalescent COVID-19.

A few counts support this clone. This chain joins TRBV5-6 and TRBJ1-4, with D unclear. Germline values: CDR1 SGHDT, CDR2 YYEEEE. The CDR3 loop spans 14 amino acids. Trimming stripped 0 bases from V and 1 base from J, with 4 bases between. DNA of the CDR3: TGTGCCAGCAGCTTGGGGCAAACTAATGAAAAACTGTTTTTT. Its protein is CASSLGQTNEKLFF.

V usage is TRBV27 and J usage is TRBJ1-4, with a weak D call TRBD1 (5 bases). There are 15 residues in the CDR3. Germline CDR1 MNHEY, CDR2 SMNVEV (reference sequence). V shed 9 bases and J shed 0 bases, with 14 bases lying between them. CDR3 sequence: CASRDDSSTNEKLFF. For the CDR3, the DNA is TGTGCCAGTAGGGATGACAGTTCAACTAATGAAAAACTGTTTTTT.

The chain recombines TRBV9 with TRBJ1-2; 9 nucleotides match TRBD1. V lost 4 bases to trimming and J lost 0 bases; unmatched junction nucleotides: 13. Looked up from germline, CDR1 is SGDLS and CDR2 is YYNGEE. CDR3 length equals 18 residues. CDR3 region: CASSMPGDRVPANYGYTF. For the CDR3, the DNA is TGTGCCAGCAGCATGCCTGGGGACAGGGTCCCCGCTAACTATGGCTACACCTTC.

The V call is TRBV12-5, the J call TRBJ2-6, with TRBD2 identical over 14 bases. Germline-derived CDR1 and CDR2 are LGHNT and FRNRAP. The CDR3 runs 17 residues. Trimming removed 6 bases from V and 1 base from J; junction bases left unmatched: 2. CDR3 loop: CASGGLAGESGANVLTF. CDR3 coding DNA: TGTGCTAGTGGGGGACTAGCGGGAGAATCTGGGGCCAACGTCCTGACTTTC.

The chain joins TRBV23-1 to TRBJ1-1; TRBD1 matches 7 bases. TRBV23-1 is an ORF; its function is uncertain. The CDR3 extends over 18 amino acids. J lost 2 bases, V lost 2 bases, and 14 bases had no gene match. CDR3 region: CASSQNHTPRDSNTEAFF. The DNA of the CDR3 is TGCGCCAGCAGTCAAAACCACACGCCACGGGACAGCAACACTGAAGCTTTCTTT.

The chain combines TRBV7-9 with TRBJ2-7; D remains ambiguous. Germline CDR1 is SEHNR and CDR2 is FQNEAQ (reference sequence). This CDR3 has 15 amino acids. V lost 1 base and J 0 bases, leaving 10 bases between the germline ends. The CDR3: CASSLDGESSYEQYF. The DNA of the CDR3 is TGTGCCAGCAGCTTAGATGGAGAGAGCTCCTACGAGCAGTACTTC. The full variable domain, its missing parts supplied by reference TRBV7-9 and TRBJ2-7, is DTGVSQNPRHKITKRGQNVTFRCDPISEHNRLYWYRQTLGQGPEFLTYFQNEAQLEKSRLLSDRFSAERPKGSFSTLEIQRTEQGDSAMYLCASSLDGESSYEQYFGPGTRLTVT.

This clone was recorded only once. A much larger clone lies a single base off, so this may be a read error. The CDR3 coding sequence is TGTGCCAGCAGCCGGGGACAGAACTATGGCTACACCTTC. Translated: CASSRGQNYGYTF. V and J are TRBV6-5 and TRBJ1-2; 7 bases are shared with TRBD1. Germline V lookup: CDR1 MNHEY, CDR2 SVGAGI. The J segment lost 2 bases and the V segment lost 6 bases, leaving 3 bases of the junction unmatched. The CDR3 covers 13 residues.

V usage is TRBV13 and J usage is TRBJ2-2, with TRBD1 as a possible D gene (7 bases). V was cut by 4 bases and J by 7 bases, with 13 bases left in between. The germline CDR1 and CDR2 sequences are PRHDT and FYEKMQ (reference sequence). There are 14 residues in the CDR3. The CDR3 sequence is CASSYQGGGGELFF. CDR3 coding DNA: TGTGCCAGCAGCTATCAGGGGGGCGGCGGGGAGCTGTTTTTT.

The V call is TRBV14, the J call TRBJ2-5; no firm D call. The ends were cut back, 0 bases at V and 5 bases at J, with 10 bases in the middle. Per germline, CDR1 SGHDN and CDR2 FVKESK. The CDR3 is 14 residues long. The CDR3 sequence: CASSQEWRRETQYF. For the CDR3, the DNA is TGTGCCAGCAGCCAAGAGTGGCGGCGGGAGACCCAGTACTTC. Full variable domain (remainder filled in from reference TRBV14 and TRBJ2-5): EAGVTQFPSHSVIEKGQTVTLRCDPISGHDNLYWYRRVMGKEIKFLLHFVKESKQDESGMPNNRFLAERTGGTYSTLKVQPAELEDSGVYFCASSQEWRRETQYFGPGTRLLVL.

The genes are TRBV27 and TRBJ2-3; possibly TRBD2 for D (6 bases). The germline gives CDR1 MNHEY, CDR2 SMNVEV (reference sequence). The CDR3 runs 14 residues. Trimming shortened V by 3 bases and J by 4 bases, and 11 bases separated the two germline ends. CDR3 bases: TGTGCCAGCAGTTTTCCCGGGACTCCAGATACGCAGTATTTT. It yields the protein CASSFPGTPDTQYF.